These T cell receptor beta chains were read from a single sample in a study of control samples from healthy donors and cancer patients. The assay was immunoSEQ multiplex PCR, and TCRdb's table has in-frame clones only and misses some. The profile covers about 120,000 clones, with 80% to 90% appearing a single time and about 1.1% taken by the ten largest. Material: PBMCs. The receptors originated from a woman aged 45-65 years with colorectal cancer. CDR3s include the opening cysteine and the closing phenylalanine or tryptophan. The D gene is left open where the match is weak. Clone size is stated in some rows and not others, as once, few, many or a class when expanded.

V	size	D	J	CDR3	DNA
TRBV27	-	-	TRBJ2-7	CASSKTTGYFTYEQYF	TGTGCCAGCAGTAAAACCACAGGTTATTTTACCTACGAGCAGTACTTC
TRBV18	-	-	TRBJ2-7	CASSPNRDEQYF	TGTGCCAGCTCACCGAACAGGGACGAGCAGTACTTC
TRBV5-6	-	-	TRBJ2-7	CASSLSLRPYEQYF	TGTGCCAGCAGCTTGAGTCTTCGACCCTACGAGCAGTACTTC
TRBV3-1/TRBV3-2	-	-	TRBJ2-1	CASSQDSASVREQFF	TGTGCCAGCAGCCAAGACTCAGCTTCGGTCCGAGAGCAGTTCTTC
TRBV13	-	-	TRBJ1-2	CASTRGIYGYTF	TGTGCCAGCACCCGGGGGATCTATGGCTACACCTTC
TRBV2	-	-	TRBJ2-5	CASNGEGETQYF	TGTGCCAGCAACGGTGAGGGAGAGACCCAGTACTTC
TRBV5-4	-	TRBD2	TRBJ2-1	CASSSPMGLALNEQFF	TGTGCCAGCAGCTCACCGATGGGACTAGCCCTAAATGAGCAGTTCTTC
TRBV2	-	-	TRBJ1-6	CASGRADPNSPLHF	TGTGCCAGCGGTCGGGCTGACCCTAATTCACCCCTCCACTTT
TRBV3-1/TRBV3-2	-	-	TRBJ1-3	CASSQDSGNTIYF	TGTGCCAGCAGCCAAGACTCTGGAAACACCATATATTTT
TRBV6-1	-	-	TRBJ1-6	CASSEGTPNSPLHF	TGTGCCAGCAGTGAAGGGACCCCTAATTCACCCCTCCACTTT
TRBV20-1	-	-	TRBJ1-2	CSVLGSYGYTF	TGCAGTGTACTAGGCTCGTATGGCTACACCTTC
TRBV21-1	-	-	TRBJ2-1	CASSKGTAPGTVLDEQFF	TGTGCCAGCAGCAAAGGGACCGCTCCGGGGACAGTGCTGGATGAGCAGTTCTTC
TRBV19	-	-	TRBJ2-2	CASSIPPGQGTGELFF	TGTGCCAGTAGTATCCCGCCGGGGCAGGGGACCGGGGAGCTGTTTTTT
TRBV28	once	-	TRBJ2-2	CASKKGPGELFF	TGTGCCAGCAAAAAGGGTCCCGGGGAGCTGTTTTTT
TRBV9	-	-	TRBJ2-3	CASSAYPGYDTQYF	TGTGCCAGCAGCGCTTACCCGGGTTACGATACGCAGTATTTT
TRBV27	-	-	TRBJ2-5	CASRSVRGWQTQYF	TGTGCCAGCAGATCCGTCAGGGGCTGGCAGACCCAGTACTTC
TRBV5-1	-	-	TRBJ1-3	CASSIDGSSGNTIYF	TGCGCCAGCAGCATAGACGGAAGCTCTGGAAACACCATATATTTT
TRBV19	-	TRBD2	TRBJ2-3	CASSPRERGGVDTQYF	TGTGCCAGTAGTCCCCGGGAGCGGGGGGGCGTTGATACGCAGTATTTT
TRBV9	-	TRBD1	TRBJ1-4	CASSEGQGKLFF	TGTGCCAGCAGCGAGGGACAGGGTAAACTGTTTTTT
TRBV6-5	-	TRBD1	TRBJ2-7	CATRETGGPYEQYF	TGTGCCACCAGAGAGACAGGGGGCCCCTACGAGCAGTACTTC
TRBV9	once	-	TRBJ1-3	CASTVGSSGNTIYF	TGTGCCAGCACCGTAGGCAGCTCTGGAAACACCATATATTTT
TRBV3-1/TRBV3-2	few	TRBD1	TRBJ1-2	CASSQDASDRGLQYGYTF	TGTGCCAGCAGCCAAGATGCCTCGGACAGGGGGCTACAGTATGGCTACACCTTC
TRBV19	-	TRBD2	TRBJ2-1	CASSIRLAGDEQFF	TGTGCCAGTAGTATACGACTAGCGGGAGATGAGCAGTTCTTC
TRBV9	-	-	TRBJ2-3	CASSVDLRTQYF	TGTGCCAGCAGCGTAGACCTAAGGACGCAGTATTTT
TRBV19	-	-	TRBJ1-5	CASSMMYGAGGVSQPQHF	TGTGCCAGTAGTATGATGTACGGTGCAGGAGGGGTGAGTCAGCCCCAGCATTTT
TRBV4-2	-	-	TRBJ2-2	CASTAGVRTGELFF	TGTGCCAGCACTGCAGGGGTTCGAACCGGGGAGCTGTTTTTT
TRBV2	-	-	TRBJ2-7	CASSEEGGGLSYEQYF	TGTGCCAGCAGTGAAGAGGGCGGGGGCCTCTCCTACGAGCAGTACTTC
TRBV9	-	-	TRBJ2-1	CASSVEIQRDEQFF	TGTGCCAGCAGCGTAGAGATCCAACGGGATGAGCAGTTCTTC
TRBV6-5	-	TRBD2	TRBJ2-1	CASSLAGKNNEQFF	TGTGCCAGCAGCCTAGCGGGAAAGAACAATGAGCAGTTCTTC
TRBV19	-	TRBD1	TRBJ2-3	CASSIKLGQGGTDTQYF	TGTGCCAGTAGTATTAAGTTGGGACAGGGAGGCACAGATACGCAGTATTTT
TRBV9	-	-	TRBJ2-1	CASSAGPSGRQNEQFF	TGTGCCAGCAGCGCGGGACCGTCGGGACGCCAAAATGAGCAGTTCTTC
TRBV18	-	TRBD1	TRBJ1-1	CASSPYDRAAEAFF	TGTGCCAGCTCACCCTATGACAGGGCCGCTGAAGCTTTCTTT
TRBV5-5	few	TRBD1	TRBJ1-2	CASRSQGIYDYGYTF	TGTGCCAGCAGATCACAGGGGATCTATGACTATGGCTACACCTTC
TRBV27	-	TRBD1	TRBJ2-7	CASGSGTGVLEQYF	TGTGCCAGCGGCTCAGGGACAGGGGTTTTAGAGCAGTACTTC
TRBV2	-	TRBD2	TRBJ2-7	CASSEEVGLAASYEQYF	TGTGCCAGCAGTGAAGAGGTGGGGCTAGCGGCCTCCTACGAGCAGTACTTC
TRBV2	-	TRBD2	TRBJ2-5	CASSARGRGETQYF	TGTGCCAGCAGTGCGCGGGGGAGAGGAGAGACCCAGTACTTC
TRBV14	-	-	TRBJ1-6	CASSQEGRGNSPLHF	TGTGCCAGCAGCCAAGAGGGACGGGGGAATTCACCCCTCCACTTT
TRBV5-6	-	TRBD2	TRBJ2-1	CASSLWTSPNNEQFF	TGTGCCAGCAGCTTGTGGACTAGCCCAAACAATGAGCAGTTCTTC
TRBV5-1	-	-	TRBJ1-1	CASSLGSNRGNTEAFF	TGCGCCAGCAGCCTGGGGTCTAACCGGGGGAACACTGAAGCTTTCTTT
TRBV20-1	-	-	TRBJ2-2	CSASTREAGELFF	TGCAGTGCTAGTACTAGGGAGGCCGGGGAGCTGTTTTTT
TRBV19	-	-	TRBJ2-5	CASRGRAGEETQYF	TGTGCCAGTAGAGGTAGGGCAGGGGAAGAGACCCAGTACTTC
TRBV11-2	few	-	TRBJ2-1	CASSLTRINEQFF	TGTGCCAGCAGCTTAACTAGGATCAATGAGCAGTTCTTC
TRBV2	-	-	TRBJ2-1	CASGGTEQFF	TGTGCCAGCGGGGGCACGGAGCAGTTCTTC
TRBV9	-	TRBD2	TRBJ2-3	CASSVASGYTDTQYF	TGTGCCAGCAGCGTAGCTAGCGGGTACACAGATACGCAGTATTTT